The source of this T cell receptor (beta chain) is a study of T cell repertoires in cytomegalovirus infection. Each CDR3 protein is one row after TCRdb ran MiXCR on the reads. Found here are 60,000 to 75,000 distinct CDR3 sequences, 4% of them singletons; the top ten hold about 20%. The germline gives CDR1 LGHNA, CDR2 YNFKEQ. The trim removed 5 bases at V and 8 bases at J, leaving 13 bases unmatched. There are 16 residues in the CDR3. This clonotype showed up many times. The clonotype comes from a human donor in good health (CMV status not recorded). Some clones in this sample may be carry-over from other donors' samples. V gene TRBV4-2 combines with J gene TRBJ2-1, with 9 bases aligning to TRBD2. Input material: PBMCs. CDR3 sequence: CASSSDGPAGGDEQFF. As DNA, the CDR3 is TGTGCCAGCAGCTCGGACGGACCAGCGGGGGGTGATGAGCAGTTCTTC.